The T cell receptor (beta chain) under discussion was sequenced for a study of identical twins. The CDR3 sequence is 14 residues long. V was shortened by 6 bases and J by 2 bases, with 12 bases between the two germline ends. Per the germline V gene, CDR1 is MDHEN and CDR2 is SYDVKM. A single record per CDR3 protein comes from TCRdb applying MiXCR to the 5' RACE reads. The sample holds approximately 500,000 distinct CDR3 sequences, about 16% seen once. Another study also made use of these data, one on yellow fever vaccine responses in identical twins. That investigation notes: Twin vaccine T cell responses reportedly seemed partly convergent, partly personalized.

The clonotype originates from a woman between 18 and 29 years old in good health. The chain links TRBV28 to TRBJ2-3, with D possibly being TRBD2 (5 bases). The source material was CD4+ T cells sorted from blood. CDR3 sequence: CASRDPGVTDTQYF. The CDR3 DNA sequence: TGTGCCAGCAGAGACCCCGGGGTCACAGATACGCAGTATTTT.